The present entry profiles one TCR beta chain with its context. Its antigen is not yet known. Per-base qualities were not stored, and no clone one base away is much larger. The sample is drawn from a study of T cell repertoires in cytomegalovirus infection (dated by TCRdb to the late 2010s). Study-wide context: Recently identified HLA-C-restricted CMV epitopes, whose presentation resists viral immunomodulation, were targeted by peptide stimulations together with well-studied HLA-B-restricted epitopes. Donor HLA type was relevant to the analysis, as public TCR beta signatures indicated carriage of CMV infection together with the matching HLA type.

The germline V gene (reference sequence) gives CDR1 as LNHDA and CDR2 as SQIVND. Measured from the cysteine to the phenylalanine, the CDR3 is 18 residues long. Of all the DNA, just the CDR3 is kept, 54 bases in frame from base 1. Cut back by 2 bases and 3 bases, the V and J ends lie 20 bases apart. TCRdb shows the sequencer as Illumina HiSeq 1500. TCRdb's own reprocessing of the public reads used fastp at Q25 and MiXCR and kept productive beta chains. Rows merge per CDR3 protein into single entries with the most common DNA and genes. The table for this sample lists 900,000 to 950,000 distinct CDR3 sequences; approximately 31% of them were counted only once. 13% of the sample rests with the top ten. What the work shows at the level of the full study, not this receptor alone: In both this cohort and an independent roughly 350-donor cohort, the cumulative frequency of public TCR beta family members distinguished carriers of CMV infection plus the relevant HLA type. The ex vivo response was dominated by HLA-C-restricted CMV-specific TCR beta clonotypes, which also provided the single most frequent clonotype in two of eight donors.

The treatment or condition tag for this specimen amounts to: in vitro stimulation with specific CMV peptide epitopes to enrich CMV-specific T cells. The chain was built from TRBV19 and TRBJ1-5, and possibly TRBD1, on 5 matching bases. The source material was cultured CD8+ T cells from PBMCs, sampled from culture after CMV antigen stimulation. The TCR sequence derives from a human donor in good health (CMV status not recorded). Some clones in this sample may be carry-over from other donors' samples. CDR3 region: CASSIRGWKREDNQPQHF. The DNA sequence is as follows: TGTGCCAGTAGTATAAGGGGCTGGAAGAGGGAGGACAATCAGCCCCAGCATTTT.